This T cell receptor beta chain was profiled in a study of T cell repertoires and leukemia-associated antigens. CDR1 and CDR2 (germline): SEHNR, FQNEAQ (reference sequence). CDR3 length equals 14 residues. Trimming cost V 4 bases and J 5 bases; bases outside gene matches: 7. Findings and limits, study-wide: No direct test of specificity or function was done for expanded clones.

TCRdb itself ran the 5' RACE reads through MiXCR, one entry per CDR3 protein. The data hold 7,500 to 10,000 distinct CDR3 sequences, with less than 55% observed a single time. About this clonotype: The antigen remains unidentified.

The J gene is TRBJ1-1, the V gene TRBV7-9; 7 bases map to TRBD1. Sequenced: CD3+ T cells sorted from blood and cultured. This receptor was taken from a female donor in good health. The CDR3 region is CASSSPTGNTEAFF. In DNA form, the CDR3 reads TGTGCCAGCAGCTCCCCGACAGGGAATACTGAAGCTTTCTTT.